This record covers a single T cell receptor (beta chain). No antigen is known for it. Assay used: immunoSEQ multiplex PCR; TCRdb lists only in-frame clones, some missing. In the table there are around 750,000 clones, approximately 79% of which are singletons. These data come from a study of shared clonotypes between healthy human individuals. Turning to the study itself: CD8 memory received one plate per donor, CD8 naive two, CD4 memory three and CD4 naive three. Notes on the study in general: Larger estimated richness was generally recorded for naive subsets relative to memory subsets. Incompleteness in sorted-subset sequencing, despite large depth, was shown by rarefaction.

With V trimmed by 5 bases and J by 6 bases, 15 bases remained unmatched. Germline V gene lookup returns CDR1 SGHAT and CDR2 FQNNGV. CDR3 length equals 17 residues. Input material: memory CD4+ T cells sorted from blood. Subset meaning: CD45RA-negative fraction. This TCR was recovered from a woman in her 30s in good health. This rearrangement joins TRBV11-2 to TRBJ2-1; TRBD1 matches 8 bases. The CDR3 bases are TGTGCCAGCAGCCGTGGTGAAGGGACAGGAGAAGCCAATGAGCAGTTCTTC. The encoded protein is CASSRGEGTGEANEQFF.